Listed here are 32 T cell receptor beta chains from one sample, sequenced in a study of T cell responses to AZD1222 COVID-19 vaccine. Assay: immunoSEQ multiplex PCR; the TCRdb copy retains only in-frame clones and omits some. Of roughly 150,000 clones listed, nearly 95% are singletons. This material consisted of peripheral blood, taken on day 0 of AZD1222 vaccination. These receptors originate from an adult in good health.

V and J are TRBV9 and TRBJ2-7, with D uncertain. In germline, CDR1 is SGDLS, CDR2 YYNGEE. This CDR3 comprises 19 residues. Between the trimmed V and J ends, which lost 0 bases and 2 bases, there was a span of 24 bases. The CDR3 loop reads CASSVGFPYIAESTYEQYF. As DNA, the CDR3 is TGTGCCAGCAGCGTAGGGTTCCCCTATATCGCGGAGAGTACCTACGAGCAGTACTTC. Full variable domain (rest looked up from reference TRBV9 and TRBJ2-7): DSGVTQTPKHLITATGQRVTLRCSPRSGDLSVYWYQQSLDQGLQFLIQYYNGEERAKGNILERFSAQQFPDLHSELNLSSLELGDSALYFCASSVGFPYIAESTYEQYFGPGTRLTVT.

This sequence joins TRBV10-3 and TRBJ2-3; the match to TRBD2 covers 11 bases. This CDR3 is built from 15 residues. V was pared by 4 bases and J by 3 bases, with 3 bases of the junction left unmatched. CDR1 and CDR2 (germline): ENHRY, SYGVKD. This CDR3 is CAISGTSGWTDTQYF. CDR3 sequence (DNA): TGTGCCATCAGTGGGACTAGCGGGTGGACAGATACGCAGTATTTT.

The rearrangement joins TRBV28 to TRBJ2-6, with TRBD1 identical over 10 bases. V shed 1 base and J 0 bases; nucleotides not matched to a gene: 3. Germline lookup yields CDR1 MDHEN and CDR2 SYDVKM. The CDR3 covers 18 residues. This chain's CDR3 is CASSLSGTGVSGANVLTF. CDR3 DNA sequence: TGTGCCAGCAGTTTATCCGGGACAGGGGTCTCTGGGGCCAACGTCCTGACTTTC. Based on the CDR3 plus reference TRBV28 and TRBJ2-6, the full variable domain is DVKVTQSSRYLVKRTGEKVFLECVQDMDHENMFWYRQDPGLGLRLIYFSYDVKMKEKGDIPEGYSVSREKKERFSLILESASTNQTSMYLCASSLSGTGVSGANVLTFGAGSRLTVL.

A few counts support this clone. This chain uses TRBV30 with TRBJ1-5; D is unresolved. The germline V gene encodes CDR1 GTSNPN and CDR2 SVGIG (reference sequence). Trimming shortened V by 3 bases and J by 7 bases, and 10 bases separated the two germline ends. CDR3 length: 12 residues. CDR3 residues: CAWRGGEQPQHF. The CDR3 coding sequence is TGTGCCTGGAGAGGTGGGGAACAGCCCCAGCATTTT.

The CDR3 DNA follows: TGCGCCAGCAGCCAAGATCTGGGGAGCGGGGGGGCCCCAGATACGCAGTATTTT. Translated, it gives CASSQDLGSGGAPDTQYF. The rearrangement joins TRBV4-3 to TRBJ2-3; 10 positions agree with TRBD2. The CDR3 covers 18 residues. Germline values: CDR1 LGHNA, CDR2 YSLEER. J gave up 4 bases and V 0 bases, and 10 bases lay outside the gene matches.

The count of this clone is one. The chain uses TRBV3-1 (or the pseudogene TRBV3-2) and TRBJ2-3; maybe TRBD2 (6 bases). The CDR3 is made up of 17 amino acids. With 0 bases removed from V and 2 bases from J, the gap between germline ends came to 15 bases. From germline, CDR1 is LGHDT and CDR2 YNNKEL (reference sequence). The CDR3 nucleotides read TGTGCCAGCAGCCAAGATGTCGGGGGATCACACACAGATACGCAGTATTTT. This gives the protein CASSQDVGGSHTDTQYF.

The CDR3 nucleotides are TGTGCCACCCGGACAGGGGGCGTCGAAAAACTGTTTTTT. It translates to CATRTGGVEKLFF. The chain carries TRBV10-3 and TRBJ1-4; 11 positions agree with TRBD1. Germline V gene sequence: CDR1 ENHRY, CDR2 SYGVKD. The CDR3 contains 13 residues. V lost 10 bases and J lost 8; bases outside the gene matches: 6.

This chain connects TRBV19 to TRBJ1-3; D is unresolved. The CDR3 is 12 residues long. V was cut by 0 bases and J by 4 bases, with 1 base left in between. The germline gives CDR1 LNHDA, CDR2 SQIVND (reference sequence). The CDR3, as DNA: TGTGCCAGTAGTATAGAAGGAAACACCATATATTTT. It encodes CASSIEGNTIYF.

The chain employs TRBV2 and TRBJ2-1; 10 bases are shared with TRBD2. The germline gives CDR1 SNHLY, CDR2 FYNNEI. The CDR3 covers 15 residues. Trimming removed 5 bases from V and 7 bases from J; junction bases left unmatched: 8. CDR3 sequence: CASSTSGRAQNEQFF. CDR3 in DNA: TGTGCCAGCAGTACCAGCGGGAGGGCCCAAAATGAGCAGTTCTTC.

In nucleotides, the CDR3 is TGCAGCGTTGGAGAGGGCGCGGAACAGCCCCAGCATTTT. Amino acids: CSVGEGAEQPQHF. The gene calls are TRBV29-1 and TRBJ1-5; D is uncertain. The germline V gene encodes CDR1 SQVTM and CDR2 ANQGSEA. The germline V and J ends were trimmed by 4 bases and 7 bases, with 14 bases remaining between them. The CDR3 is 13 residues long.

The chain has TRBV6-2 or TRBV6-3 and TRBJ2-1; 10 bases line up with TRBD2. J was trimmed by 0 bases and V by 10 bases; bases with no gene match: 27. This CDR3 has 22 residues. CDR1 and CDR2 from the germline V gene are MNHEY and SVGEGT. The CDR3 nucleotides are TGTGCCATCAGCCCTAGTCCGGGGCTAGCGGGGGTTGGGGCCGGCTCCTACAATGAGCAGTTCTTC. The encoded protein is CAISPSPGLAGVGAGSYNEQFF.

The chain has TRBV6-2 or TRBV6-3 and TRBJ2-5; 8 nucleotides match TRBD2. V lost 3 bases and J lost 2; bases outside the gene matches: 11. CDR1 is MNHEY, CDR2 SVGEGT, per germline. The CDR3 loop spans 17 amino acids. The CDR3 sequence: CASSYLGAGGPQETQYF. DNA of the CDR3: TGTGCCAGCAGTTATCTTGGGGCGGGAGGACCTCAAGAGACCCAGTACTTC.

The CDR3 here is CASSLGALSSGANVLTF. DNA of the CDR3: TGCGCCAGCAGCCTCGGCGCTCTATCTTCTGGGGCCAACGTCCTGACTTTC. The chain recombines TRBV4-3 with TRBJ2-6; D unresolved. There are 17 residues in the CDR3. Trimming stripped 4 bases from V and 1 base from J, with 14 bases between. Germline V CDR1 and CDR2: LGHNA, YSLEER.

V and J are TRBV24-1 and TRBJ2-7; 8 bases fit TRBD1. J gave up 7 bases and V 7 bases, and 8 bases lay outside the gene matches. The CDR3 length is 13 residues. CDR1 and CDR2 from the germline V gene are KGHDR and SFDVKD. CDR3 sequence (DNA): TGTGCCACCAGCCCGACAGGGGTCGGAGAGCAGTACTTC. Protein product: CATSPTGVGEQYF.

The gene calls are TRBV2 and TRBJ1-2; D might be TRBD1 (6 bases). CDR1 and CDR2 from the germline V gene are SNHLY and FYNNEI. The ends were cut back, 7 bases at V and 8 bases at J, with 14 bases in the middle. The CDR3 contains 12 residues. The CDR3 loop reads CASIRGPEGYTF. The CDR3 nucleotides read TGTGCCAGCATCAGGGGCCCGGAGGGCTACACCTTC.

The rearrangement uses TRBV10-2 and TRBJ1-6, with D possibly matching TRBD1 (5 bases). The CDR3 loop spans 16 amino acids. The germline CDR1 and CDR2 sequences are WSHSY and SAAADI. Trimming pared 3 bases from V and 8 bases from J, leaving 17 bases between. CDR3 residues: CASSDAGQRRDSPLHF. CDR3 sequence (DNA): TGCGCCAGCAGTGACGCGGGGCAGAGGAGGGATTCACCCCTCCACTTT.

V is TRBV5-4 and J is TRBJ2-3, with D tentatively TRBD1 (6 bases). This CDR3 has 16 amino acids. CDR1 SGHNT and CDR2 YYREEE come from the germline V gene (reference sequence). Trimming pared 3 bases from V and 5 bases from J, leaving 19 bases between. CDR3 DNA: TGTGCCAGCAGCTCGCAAACAGGGTTAGGGCTAGATACGCAGTATTTT. Protein: CASSSQTGLGLDTQYF.

The V gene is TRBV14, the J gene TRBJ2-6; tentative D call: TRBD2 (5 bases). V shed 3 bases and J shed 4 bases, with 13 bases lying between them. The CDR3 is 16 amino acids. Germline V gene data show CDR1 as SGHDN and CDR2 as FVKESK. The CDR3 nucleotides read TGTGCCAGCAGCCATAGAGGGCGAGAAGGGGCCAACGTCCTGACTTTC. Protein product: CASSHRGREGANVLTF.

Only one count was recorded for this clone. This sequence joins TRBV28 and TRBJ1-4; D is possibly TRBD1 (5 bases). The germline gives CDR1 MDHEN, CDR2 SYDVKM. The CDR3 covers 15 residues. V lost 6 bases to trimming and J lost 8 bases, with 19 bases between them. CDR3 DNA: TGTGCCAGCAGCCGAAGGGCAGGGAGTGGAGAAAAACTGTTTTTT. It yields the protein CASSRRAGSGEKLFF.

The genes are TRBV24-1 and TRBJ1-5, with no clear D. Trimming took 5 bases from V and 4 from J, leaving 11 bases between them. CDR1 and CDR2 from the germline V gene are KGHDR and SFDVKD. The length of the CDR3 is 14 residues. Here the CDR3 reads CATSGSLGNQPQHF. For the CDR3, the DNA is TGTGCCACCAGTGGAAGTTTGGGGAATCAGCCCCAGCATTTT.

V gene TRBV30 combines with J gene TRBJ2-7; D is unresolved. The CDR3 loop spans 11 amino acids. Per germline, CDR1 GTSNPN and CDR2 SVGIG (reference sequence). V lost 8 bases and J lost 0, with 8 bases in between. CDR3 protein: CATASSYEQYF. DNA of the CDR3: TGTGCCACCGCGTCCTCCTACGAGCAGTACTTC.

This clone is a singleton in its sample. V gene TRBV4-2 combines with J gene TRBJ2-5; 8 bases are a match to TRBD2. V shed 0 bases and J 5 bases; nucleotides not matched to a gene: 8. The germline V gene encodes CDR1 LGHNA and CDR2 YNFKEQ. The CDR3 has 16 residues. The CDR3 here is CASSQDIGGAGETQYF. DNA for the CDR3: TGTGCCAGCAGCCAAGACATCGGGGGGGCCGGGGAGACCCAGTACTTC.

This clone was picked up one time. The chain combines TRBV28 with TRBJ1-1, with TRBD1 as a possible D gene (5 bases). The V end was cut by 7 bases, the J end by 2 bases, with 17 bases between. Germline values: CDR1 MDHEN, CDR2 SYDVKM. The CDR3 totals 15 residues. The CDR3 here is CASTSAMGGNTEAFF. The CDR3, as DNA: TGTGCCAGCACCTCCGCAATGGGGGGTAACACTGAAGCTTTCTTT.

The chain links TRBV15 to TRBJ1-2; no reliable D call. Trimming removed 0 bases from V and 2 bases from J, with 10 bases in between. Germline CDR1 LNHNV, CDR2 YYDKDF (reference sequence). CDR3 size: 15 residues. CDR3 region: CATSRDLGRNYGYTF. The DNA for the CDR3 is TGTGCCACCAGCAGAGATCTCGGCAGAAACTATGGCTACACCTTC.

The V and J genes are TRBV30 and TRBJ2-5; D is ambiguous. Germline-derived CDR1 and CDR2 are GTSNPN and SVGIG (reference sequence). The V end was cut by 1 base, the J end by 2 bases, with 8 bases between. CDR3 length equals 13 residues. CDR3 in DNA: TGTGCCTGGAGTGGCGCGGCTCAAGAGACCCAGTACTTC. It yields the protein CAWSGAAQETQYF.

The chain recombines TRBV5-4 with TRBJ1-1; D gene uncertain. Germline CDR1 reads SGHNT; CDR2 reads YYREEE (reference sequence). The V end was cut by 4 bases, the J end by 2 bases, with 9 bases between. The CDR3 length is 13 residues. This CDR3 is CASSQPGNTEAFF. CDR3 nucleotides: TGTGCCAGCAGCCAGCCGGGAAACACTGAAGCTTTCTTT.

The chain employs TRBV15 and TRBJ2-3; 10 bases map to TRBD1. This CDR3 has 16 amino acids. CDR1 and CDR2 from the germline V gene are LNHNV and YYDKDF (reference sequence). The V gene end was trimmed by 0 bases and the J gene end by 5 bases; junction bases not matched to a gene: 5. The CDR3 coding sequence is TGTGCCACCAGCAGAGATGGGACAGGGGTGGTAGATACGCAGTATTTT. Translation gives CATSRDGTGVVDTQYF.

This rearrangement joins TRBV7-9 to TRBJ2-7; no definite D call. In germline, CDR1 is SEHNR, CDR2 FQNEAQ (reference sequence). The germline V and J ends were trimmed by 2 bases and 0 bases, with 23 bases remaining between them. The CDR3 is made up of 19 amino acids. The CDR3: CASSLPLEGNSFPSYEQYF. In nucleotides, the CDR3 is TGTGCCAGCAGCTTACCCCTAGAAGGTAACAGTTTCCCCTCCTACGAGCAGTACTTC.

V gene TRBV29-1 combines with J gene TRBJ2-3; 9 nucleotides agree with TRBD2. Per germline, CDR1 SQVTM and CDR2 ANQGSEA. Trimming cost V 6 bases and J 3 bases; bases outside gene matches: 7. The CDR3 is made up of 14 amino acids. CDR3 sequence: CSVPRLAGTDTQYF. The DNA for the CDR3 is TGCAGCGTCCCCAGGCTAGCGGGAACAGATACGCAGTATTTT.

The V and J genes are TRBV7-2 and TRBJ2-2; TRBD2 aligns across 12 bases. The length of the CDR3 is 18 residues. J gave up 7 bases and V 2 bases, and 11 bases lay outside the gene matches. Germline CDR1 and CDR2: SGHTA and FQGNSA. CDR3 sequence (DNA): TGTGCCAGCAGCTTAAATCGGCCTAGCGGGAGGGTTGGCGGGGAGCTGTTTTTT. Amino acid sequence: CASSLNRPSGRVGGELFF. The variable domain in full, completed from reference TRBV7-2 and TRBJ2-2, reads GAGVSQSPSNKVTEKGKDVELRCDPISGHTALYWYRQSLGQGLEFLIYFQGNSAPDKSGLPSDRFSAERTGGSVSTLTIQRTQQEDSAVYLCASSLNRPSGRVGGELFFGEGSRLTVL.

This chain uses TRBV4-1 with TRBJ2-2; D might be TRBD1 or TRBD2, each matching 5 bases. From germline, CDR1 is MGHRA and CDR2 YSYEKL. V lost 2 bases and J 1 base, leaving 14 bases between the germline ends. This CDR3 has 17 residues. This CDR3 is CASSQRLGVLNTGELFF. The DNA of the CDR3 is TGCGCCAGCAGCCAAAGGTTGGGGGTGCTGAACACCGGGGAGCTGTTTTTT.

This clone came up once. The chain links TRBV6-4 to TRBJ1-6, with 10 bases that match TRBD1. The germline gives CDR1 MRHNA, CDR2 SNTAGT. The CDR3 is made up of 20 amino acids. Unmatched junction bases numbered 12, after V lost 4 bases and J lost 0 bases. This CDR3 reads CASSAFRDRGLSSYNSPLHF. The CDR3, as DNA: TGTGCCAGCAGTGCTTTCCGCGACAGGGGGCTTAGCTCCTATAATTCACCCCTCCACTTT.